This is a list of T cell receptor beta chains from one sample in a study of Ad26.COV2.S vaccination and SARS-CoV-2 variants. Sequencing was performed with immunoSEQ multiplex PCR; in TCRdb, only in-frame clones are kept and a portion is missing. The repertoire holds about 420,000 clones, with 88% as singletons. Here the sequenced sample was peripheral blood, taken in a trial of Ad26.COV2.S vaccine versus placebo. The source of these receptors is a person aged 18-60 years who received the Ad26.COV2.S COVID-19 vaccine or a placebo. Each CDR3 is given with its conserved first and last residue. A D gene is named only where the DNA matches it firmly. Clone size, where shown, is once, few, many, or a class for clones that have expanded.

TRBV7-8	.	.	TRBJ1-2	TGTGCCAGCAGCCCCCTGACCGGCTACACCTTC	CASSPLTGYTF
TRBV28	.	few	TRBJ1-6	TGTGCCAGCAGTTTCGCCCAGGGCTGGGGAAGTAGTAATTCACCCCTCCACTTT	CASSFAQGWGSSNSPLHF
TRBV3-1/TRBV3-2	.	.	TRBJ1-2	TGTGCCAGCAGCCAACAACCAGGCACGGACTATGGCTACACCTTC	CASSQQPGTDYGYTF
TRBV27	.	.	TRBJ2-2	TGTGCCAGCAGTTTGGTCACCGGGGAGCTGTTTTTT	CASSLVTGELFF
TRBV6-6	.	once	TRBJ2-7	TGTGCCAGCAGCAGTATCATAGGGCAAGTTTCCTACGAGCAGTACTTC	CASSSIIGQVSYEQYF
TRBV10-3	.	.	TRBJ1-1	TGTGCCATCAGTGGTGGCGAGAACACTGAAGCTTTCTTT	CAISGGENTEAFF
TRBV19	.	.	TRBJ1-1	TGTGCCAGTAGCCCCCCTTCATCGGAAGCTTTCTTT	CASSPPSSEAFF
TRBV5-1	TRBD1	.	TRBJ1-1	TGCGCCAGCAGCCCACCCCGACAGGGTGGGACTGAAGCTTTCTTT	CASSPPRQGGTEAFF
TRBV4-3	.	.	TRBJ2-3	TGCGCCAGCAGCCCGAACGTAGGAGATACGCAGTATTTT	CASSPNVGDTQYF
TRBV28	.	.	TRBJ1-2	TGTGCCACCGGGACTAACTATGGCTACACCTTC	CATGTNYGYTF
TRBV9	.	.	TRBJ1-1	TGTGCCAGCAGCTTCAGCCCGCAGGGCGGCGCTGAAGCTTTCTTT	CASSFSPQGGAEAFF
TRBV30	TRBD2	.	TRBJ2-1	TGTGCCTGGAGCCCCGGACTAGCGGGGGCAGAGCAGTTCTTC	CAWSPGLAGAEQFF
TRBV18	.	.	TRBJ2-5	TGTGCCAGCTCACCACGTTCGGGAAAAGAGACCCAGTACTTC	CASSPRSGKETQYF
TRBV19	.	.	TRBJ1-1	TGTGCCAGCGGGCTTCAGGGAGTAAGAACTGAAGCTTTCTTT	CASGLQGVRTEAFF
TRBV11-3	TRBD1	.	TRBJ2-7	TGTGCCAGCAGCCCCGGGGCGGACAGGGTCCACGAGCAGTACTTC	CASSPGADRVHEQYF
TRBV30	.	.	TRBJ1-4	TGTGCCTATTCCTTGACCTCAACTAATGAAAAACTGTTTTTT	CAYSLTSTNEKLFF
TRBV19	.	.	TRBJ1-2	TGTGCCAGTAGTATGGGCGCGGATGCTAACTATGGCTACACCTTC	CASSMGADANYGYTF
TRBV19	TRBD1	.	TRBJ2-7	TGTGCCAGTAGTACCTTTGACAGGGGAGGCACCTACGAGCAGTACTTC	CASSTFDRGGTYEQYF
TRBV6-4	.	.	TRBJ1-2	TGTGCCAGCAAAGGTGGCGGGGAGAGTGACTACACCTTC	CASKGGGESDYTF
TRBV18	TRBD1	.	TRBJ1-3	TGTGCCAGCTCACCTACAGGGGGATCTGGAAACACCATATATTTT	CASSPTGGSGNTIYF
TRBV11-2	.	.	TRBJ2-7	TGTGCCAGCAGCTTAGGGGGGGGGCCGGTATACGAGCAGTACTTC	CASSLGGGPVYEQYF
TRBV19	TRBD1	.	TRBJ1-5	TGTGCCAGTAGTCCCCCCGGGACAGGGCTCAATCAGCCCCAGCATTTT	CASSPPGTGLNQPQHF
TRBV4-3	.	.	TRBJ1-2	TGCGCCAGCAGCCAAGATCGGGCACGTAACTATGGCTACACCTTC	CASSQDRARNYGYTF
TRBV7-2	.	.	TRBJ1-1	TGTGCCAGCAGCTTCCTCGGGGACACTGAAGCTTTCTTT	CASSFLGDTEAFF
TRBV5-4	TRBD1	few	TRBJ2-5	TGTGCCAGCAGCCCCGGACAGGGGCGAGAGACCCAGTACTTC	CASSPGQGRETQYF
TRBV7-2	TRBD1	.	TRBJ1-1	TGTGCCAGCAGCTTAACCGGGACAGGGCTGGGCACTGAAGCTTTCTTT	CASSLTGTGLGTEAFF
TRBV10-3	.	.	TRBJ2-6	TGTGCCATCAGTGAAGCGAAAGGTCGTGGGGCCAACGTCCTGACTTTC	CAISEAKGRGANVLTF
TRBV6-6	.	.	TRBJ2-3	TGTGCCAGCAGTTACAGCAGAGAAGATACGCAGTATTTT	CASSYSREDTQYF
TRBV14	TRBD2	.	TRBJ2-3	TGTGCCAGCAGCCAATCCCCCGGGAAGCGGGGGGCAACTAGCACAGATACGCAGTATTTT	CASSQSPGKRGATSTDTQYF
TRBV4-1	.	few	TRBJ1-5	TGCGCCAGCAGCCCCACGGTGGGAGGGCAGCCCCAGCATTTT	CASSPTVGGQPQHF
TRBV12-5	.	.	TRBJ2-2	TGTGCTAGTGGTTTCGCCGGCGGGGAGCTGTTTTTT	CASGFAGGELFF
TRBV3-1/TRBV3-2	.	.	TRBJ2-7	TGTGCCAGCAGCCCGCGGGACAGATCCTACGAGCAGTACTTC	CASSPRDRSYEQYF
TRBV21-1	.	.	TRBJ1-1	TGTGCCAGCAGCAAAGCTCAGACTGAAGCTTTCTTT	CASSKAQTEAFF
TRBV9	.	few	TRBJ1-6	TGTGCCAGCAGCGTAGACCCAGGGAATTGGAATTCACCCCTCCACTTT	CASSVDPGNWNSPLHF
TRBV2	TRBD2	few	TRBJ2-7	TGTGCCAGCAGTGAAGGGGGGGGACTGTTCAGGTACTTC	CASSEGGGLFRYF
TRBV2	TRBD2	.	TRBJ2-3	TGTGCCAGCAGGACTAGCGGGGGGAACACAGATACGCAGTATTTT	CASRTSGGNTDTQYF
TRBV2	TRBD1	.	TRBJ2-7	TGTGCCAGCAGGGGACAGGTTTCCTACGAGCAGTACTTC	CASRGQVSYEQYF
TRBV27	TRBD1	.	TRBJ1-5	TGTGCCAGCAGTTTATCGGGACAGGGTGGCCAGCCCCAGCATTTT	CASSLSGQGGQPQHF
TRBV11-1	.	once	TRBJ2-1	TGTGCCAGCAGCCCCCGTTCGGGGGTTGGCGAGCAGTTCTTC	CASSPRSGVGEQFF
TRBV5-1	.	.	TRBJ1-2	TGCGCCAGCAGCTTAACAGCCGACTATGGCTACACCTTC	CASSLTADYGYTF
TRBV19	TRBD1	many	TRBJ1-1	TGTGCCAGTAGAGGCGGGACAGGGGTCACTGAAGCTTTCTTT	CASRGGTGVTEAFF
TRBV11-2	.	.	TRBJ1-1	TGTGCCAGCAGCAGGGGCCCCAACACTGAAGCTTTCTTT	CASSRGPNTEAFF
TRBV6-1	.	.	TRBJ1-1	TGTGCCAGCAGTGATTGGAACTTGAACACTGAAGCTTTCTTT	CASSDWNLNTEAFF